This T cell receptor (beta chain) was sequenced during a study of CD4 T cells in relation to SARS-CoV-2 and coronaviruses. The table came from immunoSEQ multiplex PCR; TCRdb's copy has only in-frame clones and leaves some out. The sample yields about 59,000 clones, 86% seen once. Before the COVID-19 pandemic, during about 2011-2019, CD4+ T cells were taken from unexposed donors. About this clone: The target antigen is unknown.

Notes on the study in general: Around 62% of donors had memory CD4+ clonotypes crossrecognizing SARS-CoV-2 and common cold coronavirus spike. The cross-reactivity analysis covered only spike protein, not other viral proteins. Samples before the pandemic and after infection were not matched within any donor.

The CDR3 has 13 amino acids. Germline-derived CDR1 and CDR2 are SNHLY and FYNNEI. V was cut by 7 bases and J by 3 bases, with 10 bases left in between. This TCR was sampled from a human donor in good health. The specimen sequenced was memory CD4+ T cells from PBMCs. This chain uses TRBV2 with TRBJ2-4, with D perhaps being TRBD1 or TRBD2 (5 bases each). The CDR3 DNA reads as TGTGCCAGCATTGGGGACGTCAAAAACATTCAGTACTTC. Residues: CASIGDVKNIQYF.